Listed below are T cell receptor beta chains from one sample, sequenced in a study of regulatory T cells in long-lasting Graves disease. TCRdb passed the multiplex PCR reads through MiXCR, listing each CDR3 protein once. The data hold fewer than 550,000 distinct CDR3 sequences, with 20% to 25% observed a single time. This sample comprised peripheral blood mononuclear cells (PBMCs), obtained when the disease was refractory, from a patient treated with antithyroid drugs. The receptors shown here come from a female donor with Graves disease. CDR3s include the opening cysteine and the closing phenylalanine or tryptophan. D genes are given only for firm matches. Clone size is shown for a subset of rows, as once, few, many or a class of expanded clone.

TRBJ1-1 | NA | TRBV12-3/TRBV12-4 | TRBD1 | CASSLEVGRGPTEAFF | TGTGCCAGCAGTTTAGAGGTAGGCAGGGGGCCGACTGAAGCTTTCTTT
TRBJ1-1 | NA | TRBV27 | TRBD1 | CASRGQWDTEAFF | TGTGCCAGCAGGGGACAGTGGGACACTGAAGCTTTCTTT
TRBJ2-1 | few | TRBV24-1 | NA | CATSDEDEQFF | TGTGCCACCAGTGATGAGGATGAGCAGTTCTTC
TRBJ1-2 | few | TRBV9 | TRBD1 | CASSEDRGHYGYTF | TGTGCCAGCAGCGAGGACAGGGGCCACTATGGCTACACCTTC
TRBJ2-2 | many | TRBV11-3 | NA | CASRSSWGPGTGELFF | TGTGCCAGCAGATCCAGCTGGGGCCCGGGCACCGGGGAGCTGTTTTTT
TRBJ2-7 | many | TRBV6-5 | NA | CASSYGLHRAEQYF | TGTGCCAGCAGTTACGGCCTCCATCGGGCCGAGCAGTACTTC
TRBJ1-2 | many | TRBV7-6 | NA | CASSQAQDVHGYTF | TGTGCCAGCAGCCAAGCGCAGGACGTACATGGCTACACCTTC
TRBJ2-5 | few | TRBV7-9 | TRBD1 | CASSFGTGGIGTQYF | TGTGCCAGCAGCTTCGGGACAGGGGGCATCGGGACCCAGTACTTC
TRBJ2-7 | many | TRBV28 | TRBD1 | CASSFPGTGGFYEQYF | TGTGCCAGCAGTTTCCCCGGGACAGGGGGCTTCTACGAGCAGTACTTC
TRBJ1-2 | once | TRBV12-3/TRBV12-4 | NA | CASSRDSVHGYTF | TGTGCCAGCAGCCGGGACTCGGTGCATGGCTACACCTTC
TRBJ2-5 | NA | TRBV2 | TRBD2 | CASSGGTSGRAGETQYF | TGTGCCAGTTCAGGCGGGACTAGCGGGAGGGCCGGAGAGACCCAGTACTTC
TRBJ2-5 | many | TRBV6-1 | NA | CASREETQYF | TGTGCCAGCCGGGAAGAGACCCAGTACTTC
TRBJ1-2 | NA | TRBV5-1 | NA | CASRGSDSYGYTF | TGCGCCAGCAGGGGCAGTGACAGCTATGGCTACACCTTC
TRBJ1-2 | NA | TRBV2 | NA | CASRLGRSYGYTF | TGTGCCAGCCGACTGGGACGGAGCTATGGCTACACCTTC
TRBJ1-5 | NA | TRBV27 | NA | CASSLSRGLNQPQHF | TGTGCCAGCAGTTTAAGCAGGGGTCTCAATCAGCCCCAGCATTTT
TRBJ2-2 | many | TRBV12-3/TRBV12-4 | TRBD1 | CASRVWDRGLLAGEGPNTGELFF | TGTGCCAGCAGGGTCTGGGACAGGGGGCTTCTAGCGGGAGAGGGTCCGAACACCGGGGAGCTGTTTTTT
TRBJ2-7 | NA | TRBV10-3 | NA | CAISDLVPYEQYF | TGTGCCATCAGTGATCTAGTGCCATACGAGCAGTACTTC
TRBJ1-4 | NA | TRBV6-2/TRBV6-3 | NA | CASSYSRGLNEKLFF | TGTGCCAGCAGTTACTCAAGAGGGTTGAATGAAAAACTGTTTTTT
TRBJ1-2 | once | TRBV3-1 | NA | CASSPRSGYRDGYTF | TGTGCCAGCAGCCCCCGATCGGGGTACAGAGACGGCTACACCTTC
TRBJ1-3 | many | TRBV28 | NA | CATHRELPSGNTIYF | TGTGCCACCCACAGGGAACTACCTTCTGGAAACACCATATATTTT
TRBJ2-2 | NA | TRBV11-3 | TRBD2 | CASSSAGTTYTGELFF | TGTGCCAGCAGCAGCGCCGGGACTACCTACACCGGGGAGCTGTTTTTT
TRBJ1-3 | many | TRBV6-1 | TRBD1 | CASSPRPPRTGSSGNTIYF | TGTGCCAGCAGCCCTCGGCCACCGCGGACAGGGAGCTCTGGAAACACCATATATTTT
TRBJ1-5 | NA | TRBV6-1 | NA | CASSERPGTPSNQPQHF | TGTGCCAGCAGTGAACGTCCCGGGACACCTAGCAATCAGCCCCAGCATTTT
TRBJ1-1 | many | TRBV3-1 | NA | CASSATGIGTEAFF | TGTGCCAGCAGCGCAACAGGGATCGGCACTGAAGCTTTCTTT